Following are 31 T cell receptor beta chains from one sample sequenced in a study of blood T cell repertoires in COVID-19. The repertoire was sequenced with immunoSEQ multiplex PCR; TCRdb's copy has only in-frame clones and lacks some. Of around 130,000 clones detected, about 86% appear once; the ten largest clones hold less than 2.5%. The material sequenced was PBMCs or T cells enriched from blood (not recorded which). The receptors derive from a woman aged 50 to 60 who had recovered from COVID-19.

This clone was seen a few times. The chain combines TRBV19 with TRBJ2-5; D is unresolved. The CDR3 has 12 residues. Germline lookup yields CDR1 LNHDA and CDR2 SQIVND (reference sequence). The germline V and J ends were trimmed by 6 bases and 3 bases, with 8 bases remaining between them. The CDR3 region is CASSAREETQYF. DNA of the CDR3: TGTGCCAGTAGCGCCCGGGAAGAGACCCAGTACTTC.

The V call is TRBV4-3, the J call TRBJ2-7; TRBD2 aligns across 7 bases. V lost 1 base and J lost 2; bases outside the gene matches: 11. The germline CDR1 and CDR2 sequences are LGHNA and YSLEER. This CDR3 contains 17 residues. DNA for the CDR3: TGCGCCAGCAGCCAAGGGGGTATAGCGGGTGAAACCTACGAGCAGTACTTC. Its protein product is CASSQGGIAGETYEQYF.

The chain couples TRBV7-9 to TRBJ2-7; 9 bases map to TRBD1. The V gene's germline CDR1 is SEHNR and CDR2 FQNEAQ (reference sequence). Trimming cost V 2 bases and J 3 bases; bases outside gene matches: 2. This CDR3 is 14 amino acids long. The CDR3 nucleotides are TGTGCCAGCAGCTTAAGACAGGGGGGCTACGAGCAGTACTTC. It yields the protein CASSLRQGGYEQYF.

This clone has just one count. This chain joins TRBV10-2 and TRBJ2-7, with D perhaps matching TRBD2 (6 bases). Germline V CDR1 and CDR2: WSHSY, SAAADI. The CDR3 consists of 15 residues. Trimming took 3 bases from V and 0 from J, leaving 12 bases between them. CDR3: CASSDPRTTSYEQYF. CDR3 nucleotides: TGCGCCAGCAGTGACCCCCGGACTACCTCCTACGAGCAGTACTTC.

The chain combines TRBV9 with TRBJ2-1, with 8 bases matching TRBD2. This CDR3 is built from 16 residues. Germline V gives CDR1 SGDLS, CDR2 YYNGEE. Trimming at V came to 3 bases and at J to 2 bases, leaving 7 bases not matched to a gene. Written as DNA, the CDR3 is TGTGCCAGCAGCGCCGGGGGGGGGAACCCCTACAATGAGCAGTTCTTC. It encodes CASSAGGGNPYNEQFF. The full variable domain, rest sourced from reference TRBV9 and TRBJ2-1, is DSGVTQTPKHLITATGQRVTLRCSPRSGDLSVYWYQQSLDQGLQFLIQYYNGEERAKGNILERFSAQQFPDLHSELNLSSLELGDSALYFCASSAGGGNPYNEQFFGPGTRLTVL.

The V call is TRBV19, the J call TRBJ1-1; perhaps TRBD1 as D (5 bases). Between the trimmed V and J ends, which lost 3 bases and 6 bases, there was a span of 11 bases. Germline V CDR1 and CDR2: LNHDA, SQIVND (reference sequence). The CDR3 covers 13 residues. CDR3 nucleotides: TGTGCCAGTAGTATCGACTCGGGGGCTGAAGCTTTCTTT. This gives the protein CASSIDSGAEAFF.

The CDR3 region is CASIWTAGKDGYTF. CDR3 DNA sequence: TGTGCCAGCATCTGGACGGCAGGGAAGGATGGCTACACCTTC. The chain couples TRBV7-9 to TRBJ1-2, with TRBD1 as a possible D gene (5 bases). Germline V CDR1 and CDR2: SEHNR, FQNEAQ (reference sequence). This CDR3 has 14 amino acids. V gave up 7 bases and J gave up 6 bases, with 18 bases separating them.

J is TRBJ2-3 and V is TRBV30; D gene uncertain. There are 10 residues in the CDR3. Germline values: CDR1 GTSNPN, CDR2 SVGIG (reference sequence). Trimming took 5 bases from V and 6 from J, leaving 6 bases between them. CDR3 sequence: CAWGSDTQYF. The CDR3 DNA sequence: TGTGCCTGGGGCTCGGATACGCAGTATTTT.

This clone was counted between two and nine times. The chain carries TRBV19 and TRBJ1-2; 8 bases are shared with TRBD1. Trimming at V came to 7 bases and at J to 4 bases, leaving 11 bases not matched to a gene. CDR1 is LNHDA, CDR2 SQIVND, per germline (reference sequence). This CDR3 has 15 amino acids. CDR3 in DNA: TGTGCCAGTACCTTAAATCAGGGGGCTGTCTATGGCTACACCTTC. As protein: CASTLNQGAVYGYTF. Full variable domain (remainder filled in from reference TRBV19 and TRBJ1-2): DGGITQSPKYLFRKEGQNVTLSCEQNLNHDAMYWYRQDPGQGLRLIYYSQIVNDFQKGDIAEGYSVSREKKESFPLTVTSAQKNPTAFYLCASTLNQGAVYGYTFGSGTRLTVV.

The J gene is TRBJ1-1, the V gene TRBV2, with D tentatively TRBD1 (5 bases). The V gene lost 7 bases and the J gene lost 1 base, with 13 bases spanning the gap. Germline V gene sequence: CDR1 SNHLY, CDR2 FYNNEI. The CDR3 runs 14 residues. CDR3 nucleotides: TGTGCCAGCAAGTGGGGCCCGGGGAACACTGAAGCTTTCTTT. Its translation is CASKWGPGNTEAFF.

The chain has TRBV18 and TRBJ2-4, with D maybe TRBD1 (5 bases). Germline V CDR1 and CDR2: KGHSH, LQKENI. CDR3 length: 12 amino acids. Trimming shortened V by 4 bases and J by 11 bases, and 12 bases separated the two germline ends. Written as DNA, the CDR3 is TGTGCCAGCTCACTAAGGGGTGGCTTTCAGTACTTC. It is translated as CASSLRGGFQYF.

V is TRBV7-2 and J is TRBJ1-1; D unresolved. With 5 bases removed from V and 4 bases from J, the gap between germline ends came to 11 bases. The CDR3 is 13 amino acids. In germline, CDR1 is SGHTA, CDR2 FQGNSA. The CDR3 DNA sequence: TGTGCCAGCAGCCCCGGGTGGGTCACTGAAGCTTTCTTT. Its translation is CASSPGWVTEAFF.

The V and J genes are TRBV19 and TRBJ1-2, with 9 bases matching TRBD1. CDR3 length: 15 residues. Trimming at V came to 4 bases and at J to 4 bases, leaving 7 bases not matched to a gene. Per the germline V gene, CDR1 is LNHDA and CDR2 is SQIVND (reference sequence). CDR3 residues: CASSKPTGGSYGYTF. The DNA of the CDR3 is TGTGCCAGTAGTAAACCGACAGGGGGATCCTATGGCTACACCTTC.

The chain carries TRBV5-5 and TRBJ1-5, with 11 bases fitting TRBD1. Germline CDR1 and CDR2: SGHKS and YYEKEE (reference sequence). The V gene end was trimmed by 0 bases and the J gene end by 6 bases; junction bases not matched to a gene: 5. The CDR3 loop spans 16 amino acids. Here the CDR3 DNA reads TGTGCCAGCAGCTTGGGCTTGGGACAGGGGGGTCAGCCCCAGCATTTT. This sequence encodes CASSLGLGQGGQPQHF.

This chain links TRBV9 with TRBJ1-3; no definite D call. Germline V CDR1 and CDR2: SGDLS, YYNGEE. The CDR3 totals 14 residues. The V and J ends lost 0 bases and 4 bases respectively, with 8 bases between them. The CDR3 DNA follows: TGTGCCAGCAGCGTAGATTCTCGGGGAAACACCATATATTTT. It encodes CASSVDSRGNTIYF.

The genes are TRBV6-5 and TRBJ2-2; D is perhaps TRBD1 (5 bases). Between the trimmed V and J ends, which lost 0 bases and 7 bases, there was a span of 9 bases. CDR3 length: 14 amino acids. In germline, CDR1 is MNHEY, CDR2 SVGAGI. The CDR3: CASSYSLGVGELFF. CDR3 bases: TGTGCCAGCAGTTACTCCCTAGGGGTCGGGGAGCTGTTTTTT.

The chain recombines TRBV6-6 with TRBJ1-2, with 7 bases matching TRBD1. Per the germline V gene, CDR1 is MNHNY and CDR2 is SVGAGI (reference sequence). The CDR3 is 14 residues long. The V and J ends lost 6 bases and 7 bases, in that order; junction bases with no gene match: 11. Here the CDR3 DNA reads TGTGCCAGCAGCCAGGGAGACAGGGAGCCTGGCTACACCTTC. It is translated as CASSQGDREPGYTF.

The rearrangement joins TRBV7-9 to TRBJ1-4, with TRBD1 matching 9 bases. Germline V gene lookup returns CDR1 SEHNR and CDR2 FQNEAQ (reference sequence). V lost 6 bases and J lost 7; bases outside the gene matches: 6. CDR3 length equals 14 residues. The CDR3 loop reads CASSRQGGVEKLFF. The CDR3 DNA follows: TGTGCCAGCAGTCGACAGGGGGGTGTTGAAAAACTGTTTTTT.

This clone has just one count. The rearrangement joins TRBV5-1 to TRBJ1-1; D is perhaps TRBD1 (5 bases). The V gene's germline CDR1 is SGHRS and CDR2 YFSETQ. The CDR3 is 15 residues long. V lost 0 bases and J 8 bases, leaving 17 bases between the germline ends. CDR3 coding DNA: TGCGCCAGCAGCTTGGCGGCAGGGTCCCCCTCCGAAGCTTTCTTT. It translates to CASSLAAGSPSEAFF. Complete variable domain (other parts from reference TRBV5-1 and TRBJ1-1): KAGVTQTPRYLIKTRGQQVTLSCSPISGHRSVSWYQQTPGQGLQFLFEYFSETQRNKGNFPGRFSGRQFSNSRSEMNVSTLELGDSALYLCASSLAAGSPSEAFFGQGTRLTVV.

CDR3 sequence: CSETGGGRTEAFF. CDR3 DNA sequence: TGCAGCGAAACAGGGGGAGGGAGGACTGAAGCTTTCTTT. V and J are TRBV29-1 and TRBJ1-1; 8 nucleotides align to TRBD1. The CDR3 totals 13 residues. V lost 7 bases and J lost 5; bases outside the gene matches: 9. The V gene's germline CDR1 is SQVTM and CDR2 ANQGSEA.

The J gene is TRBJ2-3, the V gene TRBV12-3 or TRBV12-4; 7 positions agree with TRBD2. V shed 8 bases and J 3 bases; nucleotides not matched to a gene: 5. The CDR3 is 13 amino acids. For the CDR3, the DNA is TGTGCCAGCTCACGGGGACTAACAGATACGCAGTATTTT. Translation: CASSRGLTDTQYF.

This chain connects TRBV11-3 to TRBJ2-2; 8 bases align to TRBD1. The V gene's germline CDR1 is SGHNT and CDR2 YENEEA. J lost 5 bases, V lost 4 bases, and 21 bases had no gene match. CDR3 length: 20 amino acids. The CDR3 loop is CASSSQLDTGGWARTGELFF. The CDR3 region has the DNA TGTGCCAGCAGCTCCCAGTTGGATACAGGGGGTTGGGCGCGGACCGGGGAGCTGTTTTTT.

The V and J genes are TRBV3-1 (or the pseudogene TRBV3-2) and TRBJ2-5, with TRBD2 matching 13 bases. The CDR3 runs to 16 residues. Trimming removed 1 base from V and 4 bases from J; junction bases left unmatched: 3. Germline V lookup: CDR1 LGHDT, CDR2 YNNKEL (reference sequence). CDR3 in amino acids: CASSQGGLAGTETQYF. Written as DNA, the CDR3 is TGTGCCAGCAGCCAAGGGGGACTAGCGGGGACAGAGACCCAGTACTTC.

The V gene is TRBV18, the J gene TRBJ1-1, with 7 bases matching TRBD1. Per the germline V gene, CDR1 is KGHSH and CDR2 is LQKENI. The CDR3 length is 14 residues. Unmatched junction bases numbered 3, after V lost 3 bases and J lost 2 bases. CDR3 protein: CASSPTGINTEAFF. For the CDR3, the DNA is TGTGCCAGCTCACCGACAGGGATTAACACTGAAGCTTTCTTT.

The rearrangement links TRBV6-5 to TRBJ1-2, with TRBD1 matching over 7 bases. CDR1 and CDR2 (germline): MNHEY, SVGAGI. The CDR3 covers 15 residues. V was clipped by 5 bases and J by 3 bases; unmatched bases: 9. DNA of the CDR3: TGTGCCAGCAGTCCCCCGGGACAGCGAGACTATGGCTACACCTTC. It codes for CASSPPGQRDYGYTF.

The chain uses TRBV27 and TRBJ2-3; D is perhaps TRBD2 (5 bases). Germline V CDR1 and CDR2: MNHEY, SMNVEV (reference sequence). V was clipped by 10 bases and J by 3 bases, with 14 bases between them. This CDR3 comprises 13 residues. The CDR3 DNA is TGTGCCACCTTTGGGGAGTTAACAGATACGCAGTATTTT. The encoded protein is CATFGELTDTQYF.

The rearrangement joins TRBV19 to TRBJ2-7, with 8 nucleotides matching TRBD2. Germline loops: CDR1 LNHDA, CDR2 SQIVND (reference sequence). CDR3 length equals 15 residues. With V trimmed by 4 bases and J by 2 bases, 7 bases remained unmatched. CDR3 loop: CASSTISGETYEQYF. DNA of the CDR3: TGTGCCAGTAGTACGATTAGCGGGGAAACCTACGAGCAGTACTTC.

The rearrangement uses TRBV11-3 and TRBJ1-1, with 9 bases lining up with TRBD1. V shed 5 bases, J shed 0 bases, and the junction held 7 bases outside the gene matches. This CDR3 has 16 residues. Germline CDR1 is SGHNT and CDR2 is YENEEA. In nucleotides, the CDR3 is TGTGCCAGCAGCCCCGGGACAGGGAACATGAACACTGAAGCTTTCTTT. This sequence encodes CASSPGTGNMNTEAFF.

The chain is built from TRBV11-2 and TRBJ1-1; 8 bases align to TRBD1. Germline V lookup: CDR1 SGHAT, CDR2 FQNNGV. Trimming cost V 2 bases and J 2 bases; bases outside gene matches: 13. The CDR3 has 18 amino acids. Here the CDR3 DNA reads TGTGCCAGCAGCTTAAACAACTACCGGGACAGGAGTAACACTGAAGCTTTCTTT. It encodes CASSLNNYRDRSNTEAFF. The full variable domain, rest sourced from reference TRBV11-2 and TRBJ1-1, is EAGVAQSPRYKIIEKRQSVAFWCNPISGHATLYWYQQILGQGPKLLIQFQNNGVVDDSQLPKDRFSAERLKGVDSTLKIQPAKLEDSAVYLCASSLNNYRDRSNTEAFFGQGTRLTVV.

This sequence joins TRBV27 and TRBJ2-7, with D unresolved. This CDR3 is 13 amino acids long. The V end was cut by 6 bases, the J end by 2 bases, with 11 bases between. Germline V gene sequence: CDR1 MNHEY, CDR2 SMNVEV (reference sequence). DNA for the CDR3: TGTGCCAGCAGGCAGGCGTCAACCTACGAGCAGTACTTC. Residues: CASRQASTYEQYF.

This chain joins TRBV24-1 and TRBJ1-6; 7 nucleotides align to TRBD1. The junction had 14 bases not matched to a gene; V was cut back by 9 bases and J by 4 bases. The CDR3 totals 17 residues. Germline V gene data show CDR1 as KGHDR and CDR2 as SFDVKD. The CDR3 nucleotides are TGTGCCACCCCTACTGACAGGGCCCCCGATTATAATTCACCCCTCCACTTT. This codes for CATPTDRAPDYNSPLHF.